The entry that follows covers one TCR beta chain sequence. As handled by the study authors: Reference gene primer amplification gave estimated nucleated cell counts. Here immunoSEQ multiplex PCR was the method, and the copy in TCRdb shows in-frame clones only, minus some. V, J and clone size are taken as reported in that table, and D and trimming were inferred from the DNA itself. The table lists about 98,000 clones, 87% of them singletons. The data stem from a study of blood T cell repertoires in COVID-19. Across the whole study: The study drew acute and convalescent COVID-19 samples from the United States, Italy and Spain.

In Seattle, patients joined the study during active infection and were tracked longitudinally. The germline gives CDR1 SGHAT, CDR2 FQDESV (reference sequence). This CDR3 region has 14 residues. The V and J ends lost 6 bases and 6 bases, in that order; junction bases with no gene match: 9. The sequenced sample consisted of peripheral blood. The TCR sequence derives from a woman between 45 and 65 years old with COVID-19, enrolled during active disease. The J gene is TRBJ2-7, the V gene TRBV11-1; 9 bases match TRBD1. CDR3 loop: CASSPTGGRAEQYF. The CDR3 DNA sequence: TGTGCCAGCAGTCCGACAGGGGGAAGAGCCGAGCAGTACTTC.